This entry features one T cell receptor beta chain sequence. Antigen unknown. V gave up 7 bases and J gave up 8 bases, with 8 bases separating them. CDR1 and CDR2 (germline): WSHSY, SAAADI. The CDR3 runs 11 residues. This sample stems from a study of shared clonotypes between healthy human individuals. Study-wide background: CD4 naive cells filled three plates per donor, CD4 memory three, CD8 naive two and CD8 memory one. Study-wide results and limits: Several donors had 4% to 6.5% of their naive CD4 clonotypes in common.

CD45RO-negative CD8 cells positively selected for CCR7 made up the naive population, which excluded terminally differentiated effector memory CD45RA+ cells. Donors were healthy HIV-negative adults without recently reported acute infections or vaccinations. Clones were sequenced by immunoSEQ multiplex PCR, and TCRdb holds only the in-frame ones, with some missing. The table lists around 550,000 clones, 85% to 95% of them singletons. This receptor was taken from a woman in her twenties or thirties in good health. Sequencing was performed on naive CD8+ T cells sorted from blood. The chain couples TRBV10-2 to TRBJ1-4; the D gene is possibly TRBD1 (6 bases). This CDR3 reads CASKTGEKLFF. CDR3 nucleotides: TGCGCCAGCAAAACAGGGGAAAAACTGTTTTTT.